This T cell receptor beta chain was recovered during a study of cytomegalovirus exposure and HLA in healthy donors. On this clone: Its target is unknown.

The CDR3 totals 14 residues. Trimming took 4 bases from V and 0 from J, leaving 9 bases between them. Germline-derived CDR1 and CDR2 are ENHRY and SYGVKD. Study outcomes and limitations: In vitro assays verified that three CMV-associated chains recognized CMV antigens specifically. A later analysis linked a missense DCLRE1C variant to TCR beta V- and J-gene trimming. In most subjects, TCR beta sequences reportedly gave accurate predictions of HLA-A and HLA-B alleles. Among TCR beta chains, those listed as cytomegalovirus-associated numbered fewer than 200.

In the PCR, 60 Vbeta and 13 Jbeta primers were used. Only in-frame clones appear in the TCRdb table, and some are missing; sequencing was by immunoSEQ multiplex PCR. Altogether approximately 140,000 clones are present, about 73% being singletons, with the ten largest covering about 3%. Sequences were obtained from PBMCs. The chain is built from TRBV10-3 and TRBJ1-1; TRBD1 might be the D (5 bases). The TCR comes from a man aged 35 to 55 in good health and CMV-seropositive. The CDR3 coding sequence is TGTGCCATCAGTGTCACGGGGGTGAACACTGAAGCTTTCTTT. Its translation is CAISVTGVNTEAFF.